The sequence of this TCR beta chain was determined in a study of blood T cell repertoires in COVID-19. The germline V gene has CDR1 LGHNT and CDR2 FRNRAP. This CDR3 region has 13 residues. V was clipped by 6 bases and J by 0 bases, with 8 bases between them. Produced via immunoSEQ multiplex PCR; TCRdb's table is partial and in-frame only. This sample has about 82,000 clones, with about 82% found just once. Sequenced material: peripheral blood. The sequence derives from a man at least 80 years old with active or convalescent COVID-19. The rearrangement joins TRBV12-5 to TRBJ1-1; D is undetermined. The CDR3 sequence is CASGPRMNTEAFF. DNA for the CDR3: TGTGCTAGTGGACCCAGAATGAACACTGAAGCTTTCTTT.